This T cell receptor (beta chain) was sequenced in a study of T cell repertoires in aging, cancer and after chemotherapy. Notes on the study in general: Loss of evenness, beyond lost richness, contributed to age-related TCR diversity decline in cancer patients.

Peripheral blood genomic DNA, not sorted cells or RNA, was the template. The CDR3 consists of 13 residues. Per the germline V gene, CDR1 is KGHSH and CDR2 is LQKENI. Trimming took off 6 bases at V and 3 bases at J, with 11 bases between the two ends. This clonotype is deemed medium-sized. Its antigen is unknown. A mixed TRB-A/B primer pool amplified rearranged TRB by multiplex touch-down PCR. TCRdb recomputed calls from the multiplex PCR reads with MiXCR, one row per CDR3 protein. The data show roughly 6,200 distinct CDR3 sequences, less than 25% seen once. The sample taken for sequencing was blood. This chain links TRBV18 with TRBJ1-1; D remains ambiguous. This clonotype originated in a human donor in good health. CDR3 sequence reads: CASSATSDTEAFF. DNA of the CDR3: TGTGCCAGCTCGGCGACGTCGGACACTGAAGCTTTCTTT.